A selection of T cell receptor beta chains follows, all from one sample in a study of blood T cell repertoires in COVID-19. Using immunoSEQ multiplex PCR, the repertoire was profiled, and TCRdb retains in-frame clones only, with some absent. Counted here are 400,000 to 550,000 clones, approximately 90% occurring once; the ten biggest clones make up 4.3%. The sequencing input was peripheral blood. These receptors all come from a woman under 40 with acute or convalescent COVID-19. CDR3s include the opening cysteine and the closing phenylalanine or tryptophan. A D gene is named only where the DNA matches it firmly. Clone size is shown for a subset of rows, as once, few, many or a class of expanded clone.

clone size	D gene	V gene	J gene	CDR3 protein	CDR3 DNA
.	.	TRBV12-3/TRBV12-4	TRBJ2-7	CASSLRRDEQYF	TGTGCCAGCAGTTTAAGAAGAGACGAGCAGTACTTC
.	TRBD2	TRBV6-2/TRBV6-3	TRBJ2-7	CASSYSSGGGAFYEQYF	TGTGCCAGCAGTTACTCCTCTGGCGGGGGGGCTTTCTACGAGCAGTACTTC
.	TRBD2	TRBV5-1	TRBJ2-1	CASSPGGNEQFF	TGCGCCAGCAGCCCGGGGGGCAATGAGCAGTTCTTC
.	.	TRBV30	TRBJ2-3	CALTGLFSTDTQYF	TGTGCCTTAACAGGGCTTTTTAGCACAGATACGCAGTATTTT
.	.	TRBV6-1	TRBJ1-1	CASSEARGENTEAFF	TGTGCCAGCAGTGAAGCGAGAGGTGAGAACACTGAAGCTTTCTTT
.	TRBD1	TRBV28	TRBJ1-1	CASSLDRGPKNTEAFF	TGTGCCAGCAGTTTGGACAGGGGGCCAAAGAACACTGAAGCTTTCTTT
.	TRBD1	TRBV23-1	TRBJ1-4	CASSPDRGNEKLFF	TGCGCCAGCAGTCCGGACAGGGGGAATGAAAAACTGTTTTTT
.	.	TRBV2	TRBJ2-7	CASSPRLEGRYEQYF	TGTGCCAGCAGCCCTAGACTGGAGGGTAGGTACGAGCAGTACTTC
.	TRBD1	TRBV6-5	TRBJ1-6	CASRIRDRIGSPLHF	TGTGCCAGCAGAATACGGGACAGAATTGGTTCACCCCTCCACTTT
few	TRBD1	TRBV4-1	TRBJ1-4	CASSEIPGQLNEKLFF	TGCGCCAGCAGCGAAATACCGGGACAGCTAAATGAAAAACTGTTTTTT
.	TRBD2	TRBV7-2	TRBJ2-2	CASSLRIGLASFTGELFF	TGTGCCAGCAGCTTACGAATTGGACTAGCGTCGTTTACCGGGGAGCTGTTTTTT
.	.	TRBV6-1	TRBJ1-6	CASSEGVKQNSPLHF	TGTGCCAGCAGTGAAGGGGTCAAACAGAATTCACCCCTCCACTTT
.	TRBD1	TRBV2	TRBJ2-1	CASSGQGASNEQFF	TGTGCCAGCAGTGGACAGGGGGCTAGCAATGAGCAGTTCTTC
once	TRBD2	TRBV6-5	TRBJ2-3	CASILAGGTTDTQYF	TGTGCCAGCATTCTAGCGGGGGGGACAACAGATACGCAGTATTTT
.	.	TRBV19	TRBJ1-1	CASSTWMGMNTEAFF	TGTGCCAGTAGTACTTGGATGGGCATGAACACTGAAGCTTTCTTT
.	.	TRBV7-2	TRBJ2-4	CASSSPDSGKNIQYF	TGTGCCAGCAGCTCCCCCGACTCTGGCAAAAACATTCAGTACTTC
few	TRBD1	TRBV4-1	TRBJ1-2	CASSHAPGQGYGYTF	TGCGCCAGCAGCCACGCTCCGGGACAGGGCTATGGCTACACCTTC
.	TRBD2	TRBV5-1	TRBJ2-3	CASARIAGGSDTQYF	TGCGCCAGCGCCCGAATAGCGGGGGGATCAGATACGCAGTATTTT
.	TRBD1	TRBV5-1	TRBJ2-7	CASSYSPTGASNEQYF	TGCGCCAGCAGCTACTCCCCGACAGGGGCATCAAACGAGCAGTACTTC
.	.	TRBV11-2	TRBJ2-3	CASSLEREDTQYF	TGTGCCAGCAGCTTAGAGAGGGAGGATACGCAGTATTTT
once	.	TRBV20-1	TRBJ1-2	CSASGTYGYTF	TGCAGTGCGAGTGGTACTTATGGCTACACCTTC
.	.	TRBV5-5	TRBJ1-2	CASSLVDRDPLYGYTF	TGTGCCAGCAGCTTGGTGGACCGGGATCCTCTCTATGGCTACACCTTC
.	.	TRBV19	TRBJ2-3	CASTGDTDTQYF	TGTGCCAGTACAGGGGACACAGATACGCAGTATTTT
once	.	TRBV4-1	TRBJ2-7	CASSQDRGAYEQYF	TGCGCCAGCAGCCAAGACAGGGGGGCCTACGAGCAGTACTTC
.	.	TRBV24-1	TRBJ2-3	CATSTQGDTQYF	TGTGCCACCAGTACTCAGGGCGATACGCAGTATTTT
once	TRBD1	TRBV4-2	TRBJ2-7	CASSQERSGTVPYEQYF	TGTGCCAGCAGCCAAGAAAGATCCGGGACAGTCCCCTACGAGCAGTACTTC
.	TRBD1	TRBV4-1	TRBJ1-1	CASSQGGQGGTEAFF	TGCGCCAGCAGCCAAGGGGGACAGGGGGGAACTGAAGCTTTCTTT
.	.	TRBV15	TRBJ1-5	CATSRNGQPQHF	TGTGCCACCAGCAGAAACGGTCAGCCCCAGCATTTT
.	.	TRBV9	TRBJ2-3	CASSAASGVDTQYF	TGTGCCAGCAGCGCCGCCTCAGGGGTAGATACGCAGTATTTT
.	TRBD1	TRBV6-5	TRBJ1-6	CASRHGTGKPPLHF	TGTGCCAGCAGACACGGGACAGGGAAACCCCCCCTCCACTTT
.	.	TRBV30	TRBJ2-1	CAWSVQNNEQFF	TGTGCCTGGAGTGTACAGAATAATGAGCAGTTCTTC
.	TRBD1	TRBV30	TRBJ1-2	CAWSDPGTGDVRGYTF	TGTGCCTGGAGTGACCCCGGGACAGGGGACGTCCGTGGCTACACCTTC
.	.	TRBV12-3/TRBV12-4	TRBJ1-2	CASSSQNYYGYTF	TGTGCCAGCAGTAGTCAAAACTACTATGGCTACACCTTC
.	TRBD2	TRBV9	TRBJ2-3	CASSETSGVTDTQYF	TGTGCCAGCAGCGAAACAAGCGGGGTCACAGATACGCAGTATTTT
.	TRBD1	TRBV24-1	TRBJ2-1	CATSDLQVGTGGFDEQFF	TGTGCCACCAGTGATTTGCAAGTAGGGACAGGGGGCTTTGATGAGCAGTTCTTC
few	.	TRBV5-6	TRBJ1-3	CASSWGPQTAGNTIYF	TGTGCCAGCAGCTGGGGTCCGCAGACAGCTGGAAACACCATATATTTT
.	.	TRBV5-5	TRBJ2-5	CASKGTGDPRETQYF	TGTGCCAGCAAGGGAACGGGGGACCCCCGGGAGACCCAGTACTTC
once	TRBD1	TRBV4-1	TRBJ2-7	CASSPYRQGDSYEQYF	TGCGCCAGCAGCCCTTACAGACAGGGCGACTCCTACGAGCAGTACTTC
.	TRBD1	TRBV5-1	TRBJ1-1	CASSYGQGGTSGAFF	TGCGCCAGCAGCTACGGACAGGGTGGTACTTCCGGAGCTTTCTTT
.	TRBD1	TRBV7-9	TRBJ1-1	CASSTQGAITEAFF	TGTGCCAGCAGCACACAGGGGGCTATCACTGAAGCTTTCTTT
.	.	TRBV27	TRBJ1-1	CASSLGTPGNTEAFF	TGTGCCAGCAGTTTAGGCACCCCGGGGAACACTGAAGCTTTCTTT
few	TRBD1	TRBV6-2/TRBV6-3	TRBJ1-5	CASSSIDRDEGQPQHF	TGTGCCAGCAGTTCAATCGACAGGGACGAAGGTCAGCCCCAGCATTTT
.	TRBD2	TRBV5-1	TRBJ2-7	CASSPGLAGIYEQYF	TGCGCCAGCAGCCCGGGACTAGCGGGGATCTACGAGCAGTACTTC
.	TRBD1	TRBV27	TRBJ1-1	CASSATGDIAEAFF	TGTGCCAGCAGTGCCACAGGGGATATCGCTGAAGCTTTCTTT
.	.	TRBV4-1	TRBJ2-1	CASSPLGDRVEQFF	TGCGCCAGCAGCCCCCTCGGGGATCGGGTTGAGCAGTTCTTC
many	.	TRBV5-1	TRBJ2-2	CASSFSIGGYGELFF	TGCGCCAGCAGCTTCAGTATCGGCGGCTACGGGGAGCTGTTTTTT
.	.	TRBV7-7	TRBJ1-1	CASSSRRTGNTEAFF	TGTGCCAGCAGCTCGCGTAGAACAGGGAACACTGAAGCTTTCTTT
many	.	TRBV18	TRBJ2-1	CASSLPGHSDEQFF	TGTGCCAGCTCATTGCCGGGACATTCCGATGAGCAGTTCTTC
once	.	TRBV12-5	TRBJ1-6	CASGLFPGQENSPLHF	TGTGCTAGTGGTTTGTTTCCGGGACAAGAAAATTCACCCCTCCACTTT
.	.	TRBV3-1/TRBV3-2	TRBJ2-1	CASSQGRGPRGNEQFF	TGTGCCAGCAGCCAAGGGCGGGGGCCCCGCGGGAATGAGCAGTTCTTC
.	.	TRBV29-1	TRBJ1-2	CSVVSERGYTF	TGCAGCGTTGTCAGCGAGAGGGGCTACACCTTC
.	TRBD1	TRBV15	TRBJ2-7	CATSRDGDREDEQYF	TGTGCCACCAGCAGAGATGGGGACAGGGAGGACGAGCAGTACTTC
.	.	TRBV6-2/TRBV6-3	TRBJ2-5	CASSFAIQTQYF	TGTGCCAGCAGTTTTGCGATCCAGACCCAGTACTTC
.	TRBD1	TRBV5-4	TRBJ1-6	CASSLGRGQSPLHF	TGTGCCAGCAGCTTGGGTAGGGGGCAATCACCCCTCCACTTT
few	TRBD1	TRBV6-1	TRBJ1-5	CASSEAGQGYQPQHF	TGTGCCAGCAGTGAAGCGGGACAGGGATATCAGCCCCAGCATTTT
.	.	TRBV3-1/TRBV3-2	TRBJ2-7	CASSQGPGNEQYF	TGTGCCAGCAGCCAAGGACCGGGAAACGAGCAGTACTTC
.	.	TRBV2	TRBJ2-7	CASSEQGYEQYF	TGTGCCAGCAGTGAACAGGGTTACGAGCAGTACTTC
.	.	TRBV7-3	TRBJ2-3	CASRFDRGGTDTQYF	TGTGCCAGCAGATTCGACAGAGGCGGCACAGATACGCAGTATTTT
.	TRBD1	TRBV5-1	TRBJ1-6	CASSLGGTDDSPLHF	TGCGCCAGCAGCTTGGGAGGGACAGACGATTCACCCCTCCACTTT